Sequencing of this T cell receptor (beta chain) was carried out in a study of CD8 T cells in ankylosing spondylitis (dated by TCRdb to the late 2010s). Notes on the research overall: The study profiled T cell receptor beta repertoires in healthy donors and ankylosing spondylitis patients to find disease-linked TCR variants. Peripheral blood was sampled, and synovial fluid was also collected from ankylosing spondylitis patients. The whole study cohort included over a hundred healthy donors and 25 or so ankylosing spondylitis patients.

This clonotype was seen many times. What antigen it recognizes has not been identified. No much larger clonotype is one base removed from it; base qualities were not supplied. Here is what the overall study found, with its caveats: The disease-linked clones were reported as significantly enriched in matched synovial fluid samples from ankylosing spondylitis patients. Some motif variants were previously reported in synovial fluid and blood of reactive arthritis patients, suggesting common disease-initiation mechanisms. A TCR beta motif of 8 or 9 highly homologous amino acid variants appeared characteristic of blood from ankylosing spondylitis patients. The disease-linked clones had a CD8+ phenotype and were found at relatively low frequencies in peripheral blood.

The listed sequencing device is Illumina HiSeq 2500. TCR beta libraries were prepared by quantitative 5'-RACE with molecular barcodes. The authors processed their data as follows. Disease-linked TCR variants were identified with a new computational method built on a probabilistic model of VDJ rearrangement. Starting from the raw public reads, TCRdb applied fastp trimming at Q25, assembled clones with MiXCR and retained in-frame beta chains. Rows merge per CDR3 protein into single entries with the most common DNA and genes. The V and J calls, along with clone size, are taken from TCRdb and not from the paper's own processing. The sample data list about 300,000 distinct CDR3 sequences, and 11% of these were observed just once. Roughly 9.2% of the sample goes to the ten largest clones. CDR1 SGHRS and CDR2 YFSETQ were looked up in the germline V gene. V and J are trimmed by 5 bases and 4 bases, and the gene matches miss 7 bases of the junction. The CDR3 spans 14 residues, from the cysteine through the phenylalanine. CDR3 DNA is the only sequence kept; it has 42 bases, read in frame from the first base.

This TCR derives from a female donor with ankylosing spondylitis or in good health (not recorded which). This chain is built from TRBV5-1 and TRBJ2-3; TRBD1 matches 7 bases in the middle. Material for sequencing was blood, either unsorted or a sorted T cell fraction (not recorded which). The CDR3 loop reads CASRRQGSADTQYF. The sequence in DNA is TGCGCCAGCAGGCGACAGGGATCAGCAGATACGCAGTATTTT.